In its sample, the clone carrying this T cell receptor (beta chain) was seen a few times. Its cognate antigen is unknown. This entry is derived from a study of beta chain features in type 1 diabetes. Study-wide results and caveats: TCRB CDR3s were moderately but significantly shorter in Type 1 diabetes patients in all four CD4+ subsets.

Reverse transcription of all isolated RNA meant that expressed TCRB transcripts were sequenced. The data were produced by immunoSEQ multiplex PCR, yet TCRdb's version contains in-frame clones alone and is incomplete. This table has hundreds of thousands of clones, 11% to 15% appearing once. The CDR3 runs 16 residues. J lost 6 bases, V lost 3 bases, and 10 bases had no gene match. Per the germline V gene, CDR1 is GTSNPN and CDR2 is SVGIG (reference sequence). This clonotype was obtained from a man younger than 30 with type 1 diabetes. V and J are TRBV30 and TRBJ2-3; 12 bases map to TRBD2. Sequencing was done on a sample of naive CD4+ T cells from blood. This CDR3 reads CAWSLGLAGGFDTQYF. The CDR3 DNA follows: TGTGCCTGGAGCCTGGGGCTAGCGGGGGGGTTTGATACGCAGTATTTT.